These T cell receptor beta chains were read from a single sample in a study of spatial heterogeneity in lung cancer. TCRdb reanalysed the 5' RACE reads using MiXCR and keeps one entry per CDR3 protein. The table shows around 100,000 distinct CDR3 sequences, with 11% occurring only once. Sequenced here: PBMCs, sampled at follow-up. The receptor set was obtained from a female donor with early-stage non-small cell lung cancer. Each CDR3 is given with its conserved first and last residue. Each record gives: CDR3 DNA, CDR3 protein, D gene, J gene, V gene, clone size. A D gene is named only where the DNA matches it firmly. Not all rows give a size; the values are once, few, many and, for expanded clones, a class.

TGCAGCGTTGTCGTACAGGGGGCATACGAGCAGTACTTC | CSVVVQGAYEQYF | TRBD1 | TRBJ2-7 | TRBV29-1 | many
TGCAGCGTTGTGAGAACCGACTGGGGAAGGGCAGGGCCTAGGGGGCAGCCCCAGCATTTT | CSVVRTDWGRAGPRGQPQHF | - | TRBJ1-5 | TRBV29-1 | many
TGTGCCACCAGCAGAGTAGGTGGGATAAGCGGCTACACCTTC | CATSRVGGISGYTF | - | TRBJ1-2 | TRBV15 | -
TGTGCCAGTAGTAGATCCCGGGACCCCGGGGGAAAACTGTTTTTT | CASSRSRDPGGKLFF | - | TRBJ1-4 | TRBV19 | many
TGTGCCAGCAGTTTTGAACAAAACATTCAGTACTTC | CASSFEQNIQYF | - | TRBJ2-4 | TRBV28 | few
TGCGCCAGCAGCACCCGGGGCTCAGCTAACTATGGCTACACCTTC | CASSTRGSANYGYTF | - | TRBJ1-2 | TRBV5-1 | -
TGCGCCAGCAGCCCAGTCGCACTAGCGGGATTGTCGGGGGAGCTGTTTTTT | CASSPVALAGLSGELFF | TRBD2 | TRBJ2-2 | TRBV5-1 | -
TGTGCCAGCAGCTTTGCGGGAGGCAAACGGAATGAGCAGTTCTTC | CASSFAGGKRNEQFF | TRBD2 | TRBJ2-1 | TRBV7-2 | -
TGTGCCAGCAGTCCCTCACCGGAGCGCTACGAGCAGTACTTC | CASSPSPERYEQYF | - | TRBJ2-7 | TRBV12-3/TRBV12-4 | few
TGTGCCAGCAGTCAAAGGTCGGCGGCTAGCACAGATACGCAGTATTTT | CASSQRSAASTDTQYF | - | TRBJ2-3 | TRBV7-2 | -
TGTGCCATCAGTGGATCTAAGGGACAGGGGGCCTACGAGCAGTACTTC | CAISGSKGQGAYEQYF | TRBD1 | TRBJ2-7 | TRBV10-3 | -
TGCGCCAGCAGCAGAGAGACTAGCGGGAGTTACGAGCAGTACTTC | CASSRETSGSYEQYF | TRBD2 | TRBJ2-7 | TRBV5-1 | few
TGTGCCATCCGTGGACTAGAAAATGAGCAGTTCTTC | CAIRGLENEQFF | TRBD2 | TRBJ2-1 | TRBV10-3 | few
TGTGCCAGCAGTGAACAGGGGTCCTACGAGCAGTACTTC | CASSEQGSYEQYF | - | TRBJ2-7 | TRBV2 | few
TGTGCCAGCAGCCAAGAAACTAGCGGGATAAATGAGCAGTTCTTC | CASSQETSGINEQFF | TRBD2 | TRBJ2-1 | TRBV3-1 | few
TGTGCCAGCAGCGTCTACAGGGGGTCCGACTTTGGAGGCTACACCTTC | CASSVYRGSDFGGYTF | TRBD1 | TRBJ1-2 | TRBV9 | -
TGTGCCAGCAGTTTACTTTTGACAGGGGCAGCTGGGTACAATGAGCAGTTCTTC | CASSLLLTGAAGYNEQFF | TRBD1 | TRBJ2-1 | TRBV28 | many
TGCAGCGTGGGGCTGTGGACAGAGGTCTACGAGCAGTACTTC | CSVGLWTEVYEQYF | - | TRBJ2-7 | TRBV29-1 | many
TGTGCCAGCAGCTTAGGTGCGGCCAATGAGCAGTTCTTC | CASSLGAANEQFF | - | TRBJ2-1 | TRBV7-2 | -
TGTGCCAGCAGTAAAAACAGGGGCAGCTCCTACAATGAGCAGTTCTTC | CASSKNRGSSYNEQFF | TRBD1 | TRBJ2-1 | TRBV28 | -
TGTGCCACCAGTGATTTGCATGGGGGTAGTCAGCCCCAGCATTTT | CATSDLHGGSQPQHF | - | TRBJ1-5 | TRBV24-1 | few
TGTGCCAGCAGTTGGGGACCTAGCACAGATACGCAGTATTTT | CASSWGPSTDTQYF | - | TRBJ2-3 | TRBV25-1 | many
TGCAGCGGAAACACCATTAGCTCCTACAATGAGCAGTTCTTC | CSGNTISSYNEQFF | - | TRBJ2-1 | TRBV29-1 | -
TGTGCCAGCACTCGTCGCGGGAGTGAGCAGTTCTTC | CASTRRGSEQFF | TRBD2 | TRBJ2-1 | TRBV28 | -
TGTGCCAGCAGCCAACTAGCGGGAGCTAGGGTTGAGCAGTTCTTC | CASSQLAGARVEQFF | TRBD2 | TRBJ2-1 | TRBV3-1 | many
TGCAGTGCTACTTTCCGGACTAGCGGGAGGGCAGATACGCAGTATTTT | CSATFRTSGRADTQYF | TRBD2 | TRBJ2-3 | TRBV20-1 | few
TGTGCCCTCCGGGACAGGGTGTACAACGAGCAGTACTTC | CALRDRVYNEQYF | TRBD1 | TRBJ2-7 | TRBV10-3 | many
TGTGCCAGCAGTTACTCGCCCCGACTAGCGGGAGGACGTGGAGAGCAGTTCTTC | CASSYSPRLAGGRGEQFF | TRBD2 | TRBJ2-1 | TRBV6-6 | -
TGTGCCAGCAGCCAAGGGTCACTAGCGGGAGGGCCCCAAGAGACCCAGTACTTC | CASSQGSLAGGPQETQYF | TRBD2 | TRBJ2-5 | TRBV4-2 | -
TGCAGTGCTCAGGGGACGGGGAACACTGAAGCTTTCTTT | CSAQGTGNTEAFF | - | TRBJ1-1 | TRBV20-1 | -
TGTGCCAGCAGTAAGGACGCCCCCGAGCAGTTCTTC | CASSKDAPEQFF | - | TRBJ2-1 | TRBV2 | few
TGTGCCACCCGACAGGGGTACTATAATTCACCCCTCCACTTT | CATRQGYYNSPLHF | TRBD1 | TRBJ1-6 | TRBV28 | -
TGTGCCAGCAGCTCCGACAATCTAGATACGCAGTATTTT | CASSSDNLDTQYF | - | TRBJ2-3 | TRBV11-2 | few
TGTGCCAGCAGCTTAATCGCAAATGAGCAGTTCTTC | CASSLIANEQFF | - | TRBJ2-1 | TRBV11-2 | -
TGCAGTGCTACTCACAGGGGGGATCGCAATGAGCAGTTCTTC | CSATHRGDRNEQFF | TRBD1 | TRBJ2-1 | TRBV20-1 | -
TGTGCCTGGTCTGGGGCCAACGTCCTGACTTTC | CAWSGANVLTF | - | TRBJ2-6 | TRBV30 | -
TGCAGCGTTGAAGAAGGGAGTAGCGGGAGACCCCCGGTCTTC | CSVEEGSSGRPPVF | TRBD2 | TRBJ2-1 | TRBV29-1 | few
TGTGCCAGCACGTCTCAGAACTATGGCTACACCTTC | CASTSQNYGYTF | - | TRBJ1-2 | TRBV2 | few
TGCAGCGTGGGGGGACAGGGTGGTACTGAAGCTTTCTTT | CSVGGQGGTEAFF | TRBD1 | TRBJ1-1 | TRBV29-1 | few
TGCAGCGTTGCCAAAACCATGAACACTGAAGCTTTCTTT | CSVAKTMNTEAFF | - | TRBJ1-1 | TRBV29-1 | -
TGTGCCTGGAGTAAAAGCGGCAGTAGCACAGATACGCAGTATTTT | CAWSKSGSSTDTQYF | - | TRBJ2-3 | TRBV30 | few
TGTGCCAGCAGTTATGCTCCTGAGCAGTTCTTC | CASSYAPEQFF | - | TRBJ2-1 | TRBV2 | few
TGTGCCAGCAGTTACTCCAAATTCGCGGCAGGTCTACATGGCTACACCTTC | CASSYSKFAAGLHGYTF | - | TRBJ1-2 | TRBV6-5 | -
TGTGCCAGCAGTTTGGGGGACAGAGCCTACGAGCAGTACTTC | CASSLGDRAYEQYF | TRBD1 | TRBJ2-7 | TRBV28 | many
TGTGCCAGTAGTCCCCGGGGGAATCAGCCCCAGCATTTT | CASSPRGNQPQHF | - | TRBJ1-5 | TRBV19 | -
TGTGCCAGCAGCCTACCTCTAGAATCTAGCACAGATACGCAGTATTTT | CASSLPLESSTDTQYF | - | TRBJ2-3 | TRBV3-1 | -
TGTGCCAGCAGCTTAGTTCTTGGCGAGCAGTACTTC | CASSLVLGEQYF | - | TRBJ2-7 | TRBV13 | -
TGCGCCAGCAGCGATCCCGGGACGAGCGATGAGCAGTTCTTC | CASSDPGTSDEQFF | - | TRBJ2-1 | TRBV5-1 | few
TGTGCCAGCAGAAAACAGGGGGCCAACACTGAAGCTTTCTTT | CASRKQGANTEAFF | TRBD1 | TRBJ1-1 | TRBV12-3/TRBV12-4 | many